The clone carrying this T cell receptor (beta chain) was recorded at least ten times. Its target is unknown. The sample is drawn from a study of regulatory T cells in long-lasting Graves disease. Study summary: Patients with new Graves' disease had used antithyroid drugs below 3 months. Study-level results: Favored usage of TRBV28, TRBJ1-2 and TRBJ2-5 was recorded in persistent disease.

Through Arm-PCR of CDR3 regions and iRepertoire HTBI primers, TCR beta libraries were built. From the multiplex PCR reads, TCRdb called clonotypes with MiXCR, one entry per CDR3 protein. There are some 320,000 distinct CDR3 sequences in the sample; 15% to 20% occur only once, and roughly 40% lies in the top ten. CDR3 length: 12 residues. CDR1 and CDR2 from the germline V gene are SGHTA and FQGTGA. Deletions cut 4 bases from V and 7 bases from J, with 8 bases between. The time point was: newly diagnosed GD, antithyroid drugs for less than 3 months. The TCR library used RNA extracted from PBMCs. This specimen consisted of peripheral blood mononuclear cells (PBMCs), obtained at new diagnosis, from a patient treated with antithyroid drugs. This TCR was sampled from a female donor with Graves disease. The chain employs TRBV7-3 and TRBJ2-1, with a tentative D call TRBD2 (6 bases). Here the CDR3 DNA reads TGTGCCAGCAGCTCGGGGGAGAATGAGCAGTTCTTC. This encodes CASSSGENEQFF. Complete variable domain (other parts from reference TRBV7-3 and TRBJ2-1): GAGVSQTPSNKVTEKGKYVELRCDPISGHTALYWYRQSLGQGPEFLIYFQGTGAADDSGLPNDRFFAVRPEGSVSTLKIQRTERGDSAVYLCASSSGENEQFFGPGTRLTVL.